The entry below gives a single T cell receptor (beta chain) sequence along with its context. Its antigen is unknown. PCR was performed a second time for about 7 to 11 cycles using a sample-barcoded 5' primer and a J-beta primer mix. TCRdb itself ran the 5' RACE reads through MiXCR, one entry per CDR3 protein. The sample lists about 1 million distinct CDR3 sequences; about 23% were seen once. The sample belongs to a study of blood T cells in healthy people across ages. Study-wide points: Higher diversity and more naive CD4+ cells were features of long-lived donors, compared to aged donors.

The study isolated at least 6 million PBMCs from each sample. CDR3 length equals 14 residues. Per germline, CDR1 SGHKS and CDR2 YYEKEE (reference sequence). The V gene end was trimmed by 3 bases and the J gene end by 6 bases; junction bases not matched to a gene: 5. This sample was also put to use in a study of T cells of mothers and their children. That study reports: Per mother, over 8.5 million TCR beta CDR3 reads were obtained; per child, approximately 3 million. No clone of persistent microchimeric T cells was detected.

The sequence derives from a girl aged 2 to 10 in good health. This sequence joins TRBV5-5 and TRBJ1-5, with 8 bases aligning to TRBD1. Input material: blood. The CDR3 sequence: CASSSQGAFQPQHF. The CDR3 DNA sequence: TGTGCCAGCAGCTCCCAGGGGGCGTTTCAGCCCCAGCATTTT.